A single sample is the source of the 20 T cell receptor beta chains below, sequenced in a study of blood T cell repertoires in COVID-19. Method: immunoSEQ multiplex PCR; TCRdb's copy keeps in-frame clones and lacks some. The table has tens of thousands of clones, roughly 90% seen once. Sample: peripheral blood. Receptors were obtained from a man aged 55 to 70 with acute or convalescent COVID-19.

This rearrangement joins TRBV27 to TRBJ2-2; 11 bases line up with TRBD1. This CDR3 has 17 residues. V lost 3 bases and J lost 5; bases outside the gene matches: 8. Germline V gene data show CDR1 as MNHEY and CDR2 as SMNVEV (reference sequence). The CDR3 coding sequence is TGTGCCAGCAGTTTTATTCGGACAGGGGGCAAAACCGGGGAGCTGTTTTTT. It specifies CASSFIRTGGKTGELFF.

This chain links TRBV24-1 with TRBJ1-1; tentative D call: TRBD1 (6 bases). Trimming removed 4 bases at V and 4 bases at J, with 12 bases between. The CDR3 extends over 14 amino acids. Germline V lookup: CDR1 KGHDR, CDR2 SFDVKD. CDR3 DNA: TGTGCCACCAGTGAGGCAGGGGTGGGCACTGAAGCTTTCTTT. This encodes CATSEAGVGTEAFF.

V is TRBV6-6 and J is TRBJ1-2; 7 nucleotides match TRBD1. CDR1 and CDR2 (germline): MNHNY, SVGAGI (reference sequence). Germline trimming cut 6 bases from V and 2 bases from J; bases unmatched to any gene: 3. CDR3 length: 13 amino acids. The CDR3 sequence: CASSRGTNYGYTF. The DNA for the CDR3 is TGTGCCAGCAGCAGGGGGACCAACTATGGCTACACCTTC.

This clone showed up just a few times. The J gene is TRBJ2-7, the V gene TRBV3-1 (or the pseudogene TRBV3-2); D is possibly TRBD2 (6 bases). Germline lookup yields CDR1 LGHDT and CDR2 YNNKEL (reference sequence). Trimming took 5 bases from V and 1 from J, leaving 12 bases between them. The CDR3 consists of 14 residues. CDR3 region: CASSSTGGSYEQYF. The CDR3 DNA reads TGTGCCAGCAGCAGCACCGGGGGATCCTACGAGCAGTACTTC.

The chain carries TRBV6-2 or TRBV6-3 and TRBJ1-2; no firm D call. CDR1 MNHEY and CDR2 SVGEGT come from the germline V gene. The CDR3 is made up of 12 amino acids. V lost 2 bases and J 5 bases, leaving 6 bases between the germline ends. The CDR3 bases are TGTGCCAGCAGTTACCCGGAGTATGGCTACACCTTC. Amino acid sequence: CASSYPEYGYTF.

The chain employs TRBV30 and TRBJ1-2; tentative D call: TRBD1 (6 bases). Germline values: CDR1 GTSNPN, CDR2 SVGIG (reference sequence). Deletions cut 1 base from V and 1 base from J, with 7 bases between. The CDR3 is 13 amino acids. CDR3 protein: CAWSEGVNYGYTF. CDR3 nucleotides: TGTGCCTGGAGTGAGGGGGTTAACTATGGCTACACCTTC.

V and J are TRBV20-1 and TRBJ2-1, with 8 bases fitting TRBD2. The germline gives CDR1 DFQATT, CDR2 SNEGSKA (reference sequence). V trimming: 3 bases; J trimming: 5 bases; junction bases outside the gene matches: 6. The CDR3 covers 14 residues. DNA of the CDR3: TGCAGTGCTAGTGACGGGAGGGTCCACAATGAGCAGTTCTTC. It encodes CSASDGRVHNEQFF.

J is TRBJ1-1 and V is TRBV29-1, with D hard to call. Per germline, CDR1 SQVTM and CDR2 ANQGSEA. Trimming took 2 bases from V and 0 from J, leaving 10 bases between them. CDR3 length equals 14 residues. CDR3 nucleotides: TGCAGCGTTGAAACAGCTGTAATGAACACTGAAGCTTTCTTT. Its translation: CSVETAVMNTEAFF.

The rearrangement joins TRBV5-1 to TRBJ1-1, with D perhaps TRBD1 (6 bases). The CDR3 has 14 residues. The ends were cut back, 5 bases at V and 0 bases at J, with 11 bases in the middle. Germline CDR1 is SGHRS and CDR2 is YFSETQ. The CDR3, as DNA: TGCGCCAGCAGGATGGACAGACTGAACACTGAAGCTTTCTTT. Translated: CASRMDRLNTEAFF.

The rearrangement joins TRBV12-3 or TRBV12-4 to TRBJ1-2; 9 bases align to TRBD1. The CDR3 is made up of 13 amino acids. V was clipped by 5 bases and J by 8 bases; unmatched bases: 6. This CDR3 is CASSPGTGSGYTF. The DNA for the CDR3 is TGTGCCAGCAGTCCGGGGACAGGGTCGGGCTACACCTTC.

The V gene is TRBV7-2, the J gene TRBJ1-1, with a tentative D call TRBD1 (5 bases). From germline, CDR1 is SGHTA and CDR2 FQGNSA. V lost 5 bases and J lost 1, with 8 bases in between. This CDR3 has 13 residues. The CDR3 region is CASSGDRNTEAFF. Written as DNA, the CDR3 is TGTGCCAGCAGCGGCGACAGGAACACTGAAGCTTTCTTT.

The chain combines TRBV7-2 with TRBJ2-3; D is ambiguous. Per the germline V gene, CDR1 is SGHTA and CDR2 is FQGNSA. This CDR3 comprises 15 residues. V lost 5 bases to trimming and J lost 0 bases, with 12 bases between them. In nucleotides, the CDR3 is TGTGCCAGCAGCCTACAGTCAACTAGCACAGATACGCAGTATTTT. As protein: CASSLQSTSTDTQYF.

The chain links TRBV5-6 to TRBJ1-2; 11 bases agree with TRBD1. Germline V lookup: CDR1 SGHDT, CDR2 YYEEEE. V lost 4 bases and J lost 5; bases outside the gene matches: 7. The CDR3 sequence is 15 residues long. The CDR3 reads CASSLGQGGRYGYTF. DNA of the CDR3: TGTGCCAGCAGCCTGGGACAGGGGGGGAGGTATGGCTACACCTTC. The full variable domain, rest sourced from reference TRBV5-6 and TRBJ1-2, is DAGVTQSPTHLIKTRGQQVTLRCSPKSGHDTVSWYQQALGQGPQFIFQYYEEEERQRGNFPDRFSGHQFPNYSSELNVNALLLGDSALYLCASSLGQGGRYGYTFGSGTRLTVV.

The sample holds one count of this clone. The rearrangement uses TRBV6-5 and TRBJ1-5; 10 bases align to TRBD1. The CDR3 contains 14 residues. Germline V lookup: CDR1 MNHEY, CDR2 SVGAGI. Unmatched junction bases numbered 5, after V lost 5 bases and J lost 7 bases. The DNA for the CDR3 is TGTGCCAGCAGTACGCGACAGGGGGCCCAGCCCCAGCATTTT. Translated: CASSTRQGAQPQHF.

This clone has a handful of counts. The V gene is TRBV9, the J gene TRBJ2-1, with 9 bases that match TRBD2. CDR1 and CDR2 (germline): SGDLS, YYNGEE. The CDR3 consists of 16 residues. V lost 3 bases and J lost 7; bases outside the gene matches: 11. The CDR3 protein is CASSDVAGGPWNEQFF. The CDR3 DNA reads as TGTGCCAGCAGCGACGTCGCGGGGGGGCCTTGGAATGAGCAGTTCTTC.

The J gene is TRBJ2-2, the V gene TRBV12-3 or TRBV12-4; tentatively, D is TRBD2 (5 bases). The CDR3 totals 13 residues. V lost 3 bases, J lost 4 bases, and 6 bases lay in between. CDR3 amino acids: CASSLEVTGELFF. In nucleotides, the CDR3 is TGTGCCAGCAGTTTGGAGGTCACCGGGGAGCTGTTTTTT.

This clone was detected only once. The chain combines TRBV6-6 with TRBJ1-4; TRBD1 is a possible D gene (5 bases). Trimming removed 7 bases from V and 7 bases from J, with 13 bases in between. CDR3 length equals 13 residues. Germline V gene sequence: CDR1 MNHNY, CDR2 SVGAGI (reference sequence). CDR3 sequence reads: CASTRSGGEKLFF. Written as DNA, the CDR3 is TGTGCCAGCACTCGATCGGGGGGTGAAAAACTGTTTTTT.

The CDR3, as DNA: TGTGCCAGCAGTCCCGGGACAGGGATATCCTACGAGCAGTACTTC. Translation: CASSPGTGISYEQYF. The chain combines TRBV6-2 or TRBV6-3 with TRBJ2-7; 9 bases align to TRBD1. The V and J ends lost 5 bases and 1 base, in that order; junction bases with no gene match: 6. The CDR3 has 15 residues. The V gene's germline CDR1 is MNHEY and CDR2 SVGEGT.

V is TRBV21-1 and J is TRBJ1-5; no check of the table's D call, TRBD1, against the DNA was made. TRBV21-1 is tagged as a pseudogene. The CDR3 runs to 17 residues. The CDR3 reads CASSIPSGTGARSTQHF. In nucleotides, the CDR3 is TGTGCCAGCAGCATTCCCTCCGGGACAGGGGCCCGCTCGACCCAGCATTTT.

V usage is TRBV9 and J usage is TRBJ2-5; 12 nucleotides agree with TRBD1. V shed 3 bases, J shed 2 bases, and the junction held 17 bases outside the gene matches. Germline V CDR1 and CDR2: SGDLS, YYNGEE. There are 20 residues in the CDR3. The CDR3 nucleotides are TGTGCCAGCAGCGAAGCTACCGGGACAGGGGGCAGATTAAAGCAAGAGACCCAGTACTTC. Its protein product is CASSEATGTGGRLKQETQYF.